The clone carrying this TCR beta chain was seen a handful of times. Original processing notes: Amplification with reference gene primers provided the estimates of nucleated cell counts. Using immunoSEQ multiplex PCR, the repertoire was profiled, and TCRdb retains in-frame clones only, with some absent. That table is the source of V, J and clone size, and D and trimming were worked out from the DNA. The data contain some 130,000 clones, 88% of them singletons. This specimen comes from a study of blood T cell repertoires in COVID-19. Across the study: There were acute and convalescent COVID-19 samples, and they came from the United States, Italy and Spain. T cells, B-cell-depleted T cells, or PBMCs provided the cDNA or gDNA that served as material.

Germline CDR1 is SQVTM and CDR2 is ANQGSEA. This CDR3 is built from 12 residues. Sequenced: peripheral blood. The V and J genes are TRBV29-1 and TRBJ2-5; 8 bases align to TRBD2. This sequence originates from a man in his 70s with active COVID-19. The CDR3: CSFLGGGETQYF. The CDR3 coding sequence is TGCAGTTTTCTCGGCGGGGGGGAGACCCAGTACTTC.